Given below is one T cell receptor beta chain in context. The antigen is undetermined. The sample is drawn from a study of early T cells in non-severe SARS-CoV-2 infection. Study background: The input, bulk RNA from unsorted whole blood, was sequenced, and chains were unpaired.

Attached unique molecular identifiers marked individual cDNA molecules. MiXCR was run by TCRdb on the 5' RACE reads, yielding one entry per CDR3 protein. The data show 50,000 to 55,000 distinct CDR3 sequences, about 9.1% seen once. General study results and limits: The VDJdb matching leaned toward anti-spike CD8 responses and overlooked private and CD4 specificities.

CDR1 and CDR2 from the germline V gene are DFQATT and SNEGSKA (reference sequence). Losses at the gene ends were 5 bases for V and 3 bases for J; bases not matched to a gene: 5. The CDR3 has 13 residues. What was sequenced was whole blood. The chain couples TRBV20-1 to TRBJ2-7; 9 bases line up with TRBD1. The TCR originated in an adult who was a healthcare worker with PCR-confirmed SARS-CoV-2 infection or an uninfected control (not recorded which). The CDR3, as DNA: TGCAGTGCTTACCGGGACAGGGACTACGAGCAGTACTTC. Translated: CSAYRDRDYEQYF.